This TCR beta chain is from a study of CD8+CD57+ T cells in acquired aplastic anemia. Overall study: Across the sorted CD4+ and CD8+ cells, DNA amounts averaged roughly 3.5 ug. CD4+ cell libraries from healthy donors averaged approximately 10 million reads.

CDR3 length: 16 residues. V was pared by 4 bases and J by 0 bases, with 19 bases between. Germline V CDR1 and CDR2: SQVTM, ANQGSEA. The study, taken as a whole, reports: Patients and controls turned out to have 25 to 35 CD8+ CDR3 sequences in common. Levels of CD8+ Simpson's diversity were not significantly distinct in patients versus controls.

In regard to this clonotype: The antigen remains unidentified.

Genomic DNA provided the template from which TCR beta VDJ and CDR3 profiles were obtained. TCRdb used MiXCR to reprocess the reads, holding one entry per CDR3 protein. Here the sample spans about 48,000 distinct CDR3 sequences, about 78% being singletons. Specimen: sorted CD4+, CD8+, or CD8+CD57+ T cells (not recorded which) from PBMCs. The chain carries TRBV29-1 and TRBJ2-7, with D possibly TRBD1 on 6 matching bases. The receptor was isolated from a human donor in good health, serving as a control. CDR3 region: CSVVGFDRDISYEQYF. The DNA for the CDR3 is TGCAGCGTTGTTGGTTTCGACCGGGACATCTCCTACGAGCAGTACTTC.